This T cell receptor (beta chain) appears in the sequencing data of a study of blood T cells in healthy people across ages. The sample holds many counts of this clonotype. As yet, its antigen is unknown. Trimming removed 0 bases at V and 0 bases at J, with 8 bases between. Germline assignment: CDR1 SEHNR and CDR2 FQNEAQ (reference sequence). CDR3 size: 15 residues. The sample providers were healthy Caucasian people from Russia, aged about 6 to 95. Extraction of total RNA produced a minimum of 5 micrograms from each sample. The study's findings and limits: TCR beta diversity correlated strongly with naive T cell percentage.

The authors ran a second PCR of 7 to 11 cycles using a sample-barcoded 5' primer and a J-beta primer mix. TCRdb recomputed calls from the 5' RACE reads with MiXCR, one row per CDR3 protein. This sample has about 720,000 distinct CDR3 sequences; 22% occur once, and the top ten carry around 22%. The chain is built from TRBV7-9 and TRBJ1-2; D is unresolved. The sequence came from a man aged 65 to 79 in good health. The sample taken for sequencing was blood. The CDR3 is CASSLASSANYGYTF. Here the CDR3 DNA reads TGTGCCAGCAGCTTAGCCTCATCGGCTAACTATGGCTACACCTTC.